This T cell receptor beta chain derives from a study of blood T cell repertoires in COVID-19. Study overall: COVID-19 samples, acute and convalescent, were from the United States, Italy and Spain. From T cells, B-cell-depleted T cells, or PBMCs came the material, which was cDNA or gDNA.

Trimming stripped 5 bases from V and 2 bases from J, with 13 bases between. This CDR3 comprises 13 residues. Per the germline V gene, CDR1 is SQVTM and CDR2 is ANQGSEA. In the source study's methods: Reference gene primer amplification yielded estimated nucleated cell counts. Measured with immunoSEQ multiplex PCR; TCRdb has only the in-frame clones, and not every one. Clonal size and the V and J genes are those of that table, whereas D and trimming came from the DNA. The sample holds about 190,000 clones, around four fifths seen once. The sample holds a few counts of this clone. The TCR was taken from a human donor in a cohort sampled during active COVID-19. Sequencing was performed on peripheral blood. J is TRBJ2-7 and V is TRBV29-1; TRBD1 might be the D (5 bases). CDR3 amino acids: CSVRQGLTYEQYF. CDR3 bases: TGCAGCGTTCGGCAGGGTCTAACCTACGAGCAGTACTTC.